These 7 T cell receptor beta chains were sequenced from one sample in a study of response to subunit inactivated influenza vaccine. Each CDR3 protein gets one entry after TCRdb re-called the RT-PCR reads with MiXCR. The data show hundreds of thousands of distinct CDR3 sequences, about 18% seen once. This material consisted of PBMCs from blood, taken about 5 days after vaccination. Every receptor here comes from a man aged 50 to 60 who received an inactivated influenza vaccine.

The V call is TRBV6-2 or TRBV6-3, the J call TRBJ2-1; either TRBD1 or TRBD2 may fit D (5 bases each). The V and J ends lost 1 base and 7 bases respectively, with 14 bases between them. Germline CDR1 reads MNHEY; CDR2 reads SVGEGT. This CDR3 comprises 15 residues. CDR3 coding DNA: TGTGCCAGCAGTTACTTGTCGGGAAAGGGGAATGAGCAGTTCTTC. Translating it yields CASSYLSGKGNEQFF.

This clonotype was detected many times. The CDR3 sequence is CASSLGFGGPGNTIYF. The CDR3 DNA sequence: TGTGCCAGCAGCTTGGGGTTCGGGGGGCCTGGAAACACCATATATTTT. The V and J genes are TRBV5-6 and TRBJ1-3; TRBD1 might be the D (6 bases). The germline gives CDR1 SGHDT, CDR2 YYEEEE. The CDR3 loop spans 16 amino acids. Trimming took 0 bases from V and 2 from J, leaving 12 bases between them.

V gene TRBV11-3 combines with J gene TRBJ2-2; unclear D gene. Trimming took 1 base from V and 4 from J, leaving 7 bases between them. CDR3 length equals 14 residues. The germline CDR1 and CDR2 sequences are SGHNT and YENEEA. CDR3 in amino acids: CASSLGERTGELFF. The CDR3 DNA follows: TGTGCCAGCAGCTTAGGGGAACGCACCGGGGAGCTGTTTTTT.

Many counts were recorded for this clonotype. The V and J genes are TRBV12-3 or TRBV12-4 and TRBJ1-2, with TRBD1 matching 8 bases. CDR3 length: 13 residues. V trimming: 4 bases; J trimming: 7 bases; junction bases outside the gene matches: 5. The CDR3 sequence: CASSYGQGFGYTF. The CDR3 DNA reads as TGTGCCAGCAGTTACGGACAGGGCTTTGGCTACACCTTC.

V and J are TRBV20-1 and TRBJ1-2, with D tentatively TRBD1 (5 bases). The CDR3 covers 13 residues. The germline V gene encodes CDR1 DFQATT and CDR2 SNEGSKA (reference sequence). The V end was cut by 0 bases, the J end by 6 bases, with 11 bases between. The CDR3 nucleotides read TGCAGTGCTAGAGATTGGAGGGGACATGGCTACACCTTC. This codes for CSARDWRGHGYTF.

V gene TRBV4-3 combines with J gene TRBJ2-1, with D possibly TRBD1 on 8 matching bases. CDR3 size: 16 residues. The V and J ends lost 1 base and 3 bases respectively, with 13 bases between them. Germline CDR1 is LGHNA and CDR2 is YSLEER. CDR3 loop: CASSQGAGQVYNEQFF. The CDR3 DNA follows: TGCGCCAGCAGCCAAGGAGCGGGACAGGTCTACAATGAGCAGTTCTTC.

The J gene is TRBJ2-2, the V gene TRBV29-1, with D perhaps TRBD1 or TRBD2 (5 bases each). Germline-derived CDR1 and CDR2 are SQVTM and ANQGSEA. This CDR3 is 15 amino acids long. Trimming pared 0 bases from V and 8 bases from J, leaving 16 bases between. The chain's CDR3 is CSVEDFRGRTGELFF. In DNA form, the CDR3 reads TGCAGCGTTGAAGATTTTAGGGGACGGACTGGGGAGCTGTTTTTT.